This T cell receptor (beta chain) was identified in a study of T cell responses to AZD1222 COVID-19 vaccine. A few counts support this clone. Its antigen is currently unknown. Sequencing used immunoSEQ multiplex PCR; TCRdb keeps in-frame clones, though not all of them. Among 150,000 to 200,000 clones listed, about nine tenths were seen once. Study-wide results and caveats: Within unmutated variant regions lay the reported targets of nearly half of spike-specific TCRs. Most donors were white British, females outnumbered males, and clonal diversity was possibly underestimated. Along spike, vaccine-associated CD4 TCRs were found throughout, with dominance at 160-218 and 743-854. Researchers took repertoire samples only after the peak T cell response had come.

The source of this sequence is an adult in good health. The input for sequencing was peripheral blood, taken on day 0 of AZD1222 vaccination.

The CDR3 DNA follows: TGCGCCAGCGCTCTAACGACCGGGACGGCAAACAATGAGCAGTTCTTC. Translated: CASALTTGTANNEQFF. The chain combines TRBV5-1 with TRBJ2-1, with D perhaps given as TRBD1 or TRBD2 (5 bases each). The germline V and J ends were trimmed by 7 bases and 5 bases, with 22 bases remaining between them. The V gene's germline CDR1 is SGHRS and CDR2 YFSETQ. The CDR3 sequence is 16 residues long.